Listed here are 20 T cell receptor beta chains from one sample, sequenced in a study of patients and donors after allogeneic stem cell transplantation. TCRdb used MiXCR to reprocess the RT-PCR reads, holding one entry per CDR3 protein. The sample records over 150,000 distinct CDR3 sequences, around two fifths being singletons. Specimen: blood, either unsorted or a sorted T cell fraction (not recorded which). These receptors originate from a human donor who was either an allogeneic HSCT recipient or a stem cell or donor lymphocyte infusion donor (not recorded which). It is not recorded whose cells these are; they may come from a transplant donor.

This sequence joins TRBV12-3 or TRBV12-4 and TRBJ2-1; 16 positions match TRBD2. The trim removed 7 bases at V and 3 bases at J, leaving 6 bases unmatched. The CDR3 has 17 amino acids. The DNA for the CDR3 is TGTGCCAGCAAGCACGGGACTAGCGGGAGGGACTACAATGAGCAGTTCTTC. This translates into CASKHGTSGRDYNEQFF.

This sequence joins TRBV25-1 and TRBJ2-1, with D possibly matching TRBD1 (6 bases). V lost 5 bases to trimming and J lost 5 bases, with 19 bases between them. CDR1 MGHDK and CDR2 SYGVNS come from the germline V gene. This CDR3 has 16 residues. The CDR3 loop reads CASSFYRDLAHNEQFF. As DNA, the CDR3 is TGTGCCAGCAGTTTCTACAGGGACCTGGCGCACAATGAGCAGTTCTTC. The complete variable domain, with remaining parts taken from reference TRBV25-1 and TRBJ2-1, reads EADIYQTPRYLVIGTGKKITLECSQTMGHDKMYWYQQDPGMELHLIHYSYGVNSTEKGDLSSESTVSRIRTEHFPLTLESARPSHTSQYLCASSFYRDLAHNEQFFGPGTRLTVL.

A few counts support this clonotype. CDR3 sequence: CASSIVGREGGYTF. The CDR3 DNA reads as TGTGCCAGCAGCATCGTCGGTAGGGAAGGCGGCTACACCTTC. The chain is built from TRBV7-9 and TRBJ1-2, with unresolved D. With 5 bases removed from V and 8 bases from J, the gap between germline ends came to 18 bases. Germline CDR1 reads SEHNR; CDR2 reads FQNEAQ (reference sequence). The CDR3 loop spans 14 amino acids. Using reference TRBV7-9 and TRBJ1-2 for the parts outside the CDR3, the full variable domain is DTGVSQNPRHKITKRGQNVTFRCDPISEHNRLYWYRQTLGQGPEFLTYFQNEAQLEKSRLLSDRFSAERPKGSFSTLEIQRTEQGDSAMYLCASSIVGREGGYTFGSGTRLTVV.

The chain has TRBV20-1 and TRBJ2-3, with 7 bases lining up with TRBD2. The CDR3 extends over 14 amino acids. Germline loops: CDR1 DFQATT, CDR2 SNEGSKA (reference sequence). With V trimmed by 6 bases and J by 3 bases, 9 bases remained unmatched. CDR3 DNA sequence: TGCAGTGCGGTTGAAAATAGCGGGACAGATACGCAGTATTTT. It specifies CSAVENSGTDTQYF.

The chain uses TRBV12-3 or TRBV12-4 and TRBJ1-1; D is unresolved. V was cut by 3 bases and J by 8 bases, with 7 bases left in between. The CDR3 is 11 residues long. CDR3 sequence: CASSFGEEAFF. In DNA form, the CDR3 reads TGTGCCAGCAGTTTTGGCGAGGAAGCTTTCTTT.

This chain connects TRBV29-1 to TRBJ1-2; D gene ambiguous. CDR1 is SQVTM, CDR2 ANQGSEA, per germline. This CDR3 has 13 residues. V lost 4 bases and J lost 0, with 9 bases in between. In nucleotides, the CDR3 is TGCAGCGTTGTTCTACAGACTAACTATGGCTACACCTTC. Encoded protein: CSVVLQTNYGYTF.

This clonotype was seen more than once but under ten times. CDR3 protein: CASSQRTGLNTEAFF. The CDR3 DNA follows: TGTGCCAGCAGCCAGCGGACAGGGCTGAACACTGAAGCTTTCTTT. The rearrangement joins TRBV14 to TRBJ1-1, with TRBD1 matching over 8 bases. The CDR3 covers 15 residues. Per germline, CDR1 SGHDN and CDR2 FVKESK. Trimming removed 3 bases from V and 0 bases from J; junction bases left unmatched: 3.

This clonotype has just a few counts. The chain uses TRBV7-2 and TRBJ1-5; unclear D gene. Germline V gives CDR1 SGHTA, CDR2 FQGNSA. V dropped 2 bases and J dropped 0 bases, with 11 bases sitting between them. The CDR3 has 16 residues. DNA for the CDR3: TGTGCCAGCAGCTTAAGGGCGGTTTATAGCAATCAGCCCCAGCATTTT. Its translation is CASSLRAVYSNQPQHF.

The count of this clonotype is one. The chain carries TRBV6-6 and TRBJ2-2; tentatively, D is TRBD1 (6 bases). The V end lost 2 bases, the J end lost 6 bases, and 13 bases lay between the germline ends. Per the germline V gene, CDR1 is MNHNY and CDR2 is SVGAGI (reference sequence). The CDR3 totals 15 residues. CDR3 DNA: TGTGCCAGCAGTTACGGGCAGGGGCGGTCCGGGGAGCTGTTTTTT. Amino acid sequence: CASSYGQGRSGELFF.

This clonotype was seen a few times. This chain links TRBV9 with TRBJ1-4; D may be TRBD1 (5 bases). The CDR3 sequence is 14 residues long. Germline CDR1 is SGDLS and CDR2 is YYNGEE. V dropped 0 bases and J dropped 8 bases, with 11 bases sitting between them. This chain's CDR3 is CASSVAGAEEKLFF. The CDR3 DNA sequence: TGTGCCAGCAGCGTAGCTGGGGCGGAGGAAAAACTGTTTTTT.

This rearrangement joins TRBV20-1 to TRBJ2-3; D is unclear. The V end was cut by 4 bases, the J end by 2 bases, with 16 bases between. The germline V gene encodes CDR1 DFQATT and CDR2 SNEGSKA (reference sequence). This CDR3 is 15 amino acids long. The CDR3 loop reads CSANAFGPYTDTQYF. DNA of the CDR3: TGCAGTGCTAATGCCTTCGGACCGTACACAGATACGCAGTATTTT.

This clonotype was seen a single time. The chain employs TRBV12-3 or TRBV12-4 and TRBJ2-5, with 10 bases lining up with TRBD2. CDR3 length equals 17 residues. With V trimmed by 6 bases and J by 1 base, 11 bases remained unmatched. The CDR3 spells CASRRTGLAEIQETQYF. The DNA of the CDR3 is TGTGCCAGCAGGCGAACCGGACTAGCGGAAATCCAAGAGACCCAGTACTTC.

The chain joins TRBV19 to TRBJ2-6; either TRBD1 or TRBD2 may supply D (5 bases each). The CDR3 contains 15 residues. The germline V gene has CDR1 LNHDA and CDR2 SQIVND (reference sequence). V dropped 2 bases and J dropped 2 bases, with 7 bases sitting between them. CDR3 sequence reads: CASSIQGPGANVLTF. Here the CDR3 DNA reads TGTGCCAGTAGTATACAGGGACCTGGGGCCAACGTCCTGACTTTC.

CDR3 bases: TGCAGCGTTGATAAGGGGCCCGAAGAGACCCAGTACTTC. Residues: CSVDKGPEETQYF. The chain joins TRBV29-1 to TRBJ2-5; D may be TRBD1 (5 bases). The V gene lost 3 bases and the J gene lost 3 bases, with 11 bases spanning the gap. Germline-derived CDR1 and CDR2 are SQVTM and ANQGSEA. The CDR3 sequence is 13 residues long. The full variable domain, rest sourced from reference TRBV29-1 and TRBJ2-5, is SAVISQKPSRDICQRGTSLTIQCQVDSQVTMMFWYRQQPGQSLTLIATANQGSEATYESGFVIDKFPISRPNLTFSTLTVSNMSPEDSSIYLCSVDKGPEETQYFGPGTRLLVL.

In this sample, this clonotype turned up a few times. The rearrangement links TRBV14 to TRBJ2-2; 9 nucleotides agree with TRBD1. The CDR3 is 15 residues long. In germline, CDR1 is SGHDN, CDR2 FVKESK. With V trimmed by 4 bases and J by 5 bases, 5 bases remained unmatched. CDR3: CASSPQGAGTGELFF. Written as DNA, the CDR3 is TGTGCCAGCAGCCCACAGGGGGCGGGGACCGGGGAGCTGTTTTTT.

The CDR3 DNA reads TGCGCCAGCAGCTTGGACGGGACCATACAAGAGACCCAGTACTTC. Translated: CASSLDGTIQETQYF. The chain is built from TRBV5-1 and TRBJ2-5, with D perhaps given as TRBD1 or TRBD2 (5 bases each). Germline CDR1 and CDR2: SGHRS and YFSETQ. The V gene lost 0 bases and the J gene lost 2 bases, with 11 bases spanning the gap. CDR3 length: 15 residues.

V usage is TRBV12-3 or TRBV12-4 and J usage is TRBJ2-3; D may be TRBD2 (6 bases). Trimming cost V 3 bases and J 2 bases, with 12 bases left between them. The CDR3 length is 15 residues. CDR3 loop: CASSLGVADTDTQYF. CDR3 nucleotides: TGTGCCAGCAGTTTGGGTGTAGCGGACACAGATACGCAGTATTTT.

This clonotype was detected a few times. The rearrangement links TRBV28 to TRBJ1-1; perhaps TRBD1 as D (6 bases). Trimming left V 3 bases short and J 6 bases short, with 20 bases between. Looked up from germline, CDR1 is MDHEN and CDR2 is SYDVKM. CDR3 length: 16 residues. CDR3 DNA sequence: TGTGCCAGCAGTTTCCTCACAGGGTTGTATTATGCTGAAGCTTTCTTT. Protein: CASSFLTGLYYAEAFF.

The sample holds a few counts of this clonotype. V is TRBV7-3 and J is TRBJ1-2; perhaps TRBD1 as D (5 bases). Germline V gene lookup returns CDR1 SGHTA and CDR2 FQGTGA. Trimming cost V 1 base and J 4 bases, with 7 bases left between them. This CDR3 comprises 13 residues. CDR3 sequence (DNA): TGTGCCAGCAGCTTAAGGGGGTTCTATGGCTACACCTTC. Translation gives CASSLRGFYGYTF. The variable domain in full, with the rest retrieved from reference TRBV7-3 and TRBJ1-2, is GAGVSQTPSNKVTEKGKYVELRCDPISGHTALYWYRQSLGQGPEFLIYFQGTGAADDSGLPNDRFFAVRPEGSVSTLKIQRTERGDSAVYLCASSLRGFYGYTFGSGTRLTVV.

This chain joins TRBV15 and TRBJ2-2, with 8 positions matching TRBD1. The CDR3 runs to 17 residues. From germline, CDR1 is LNHNV and CDR2 YYDKDF (reference sequence). The V and J ends lost 0 bases and 0 bases, in that order; junction bases with no gene match: 3. CDR3: CATSREGQAANTGELFF. CDR3 nucleotide sequence: TGTGCCACCAGCAGAGAGGGACAGGCCGCGAACACCGGGGAGCTGTTTTTT. The full variable domain, rest sourced from reference TRBV15 and TRBJ2-2, is DAMVIQNPRYQVTQFGKPVTLSCSQTLNHNVMYWYQQKSSQAPKLLFHYYDKDFNNEADTPDNFQSRRPNTSFCFLDIRSPGLGDTAMYLCATSREGQAANTGELFFGEGSRLTVL.